The 15 T cell receptor beta chains below all came from one sample that was sequenced in a study of CD8 T cells in Susac syndrome. Random hexamers primed reverse transcription of roughly 0.5 to 1 ug RNA. MiXCR, run by TCRdb on the immunoSEQ multiplex PCR reads, gives a single entry per CDR3 protein. The sample includes approximately 79,000 distinct CDR3 sequences, under 95% of them seen just once. The source material was CD8+ T cells from PBMCs. The source is a human donor with Susac syndrome.

The chain joins TRBV7-8 to TRBJ1-5, with 10 bases matching TRBD1. V trimming: 6 bases; J trimming: 0 bases; junction bases outside the gene matches: 14. This CDR3 has 19 amino acids. CDR1 and CDR2 (germline): SGHVS, FQNEAQ. CDR3 in amino acids: CASRPTGTGASYSNQPQHF. The CDR3 nucleotides are TGTGCCAGCAGACCCACCGGGACAGGGGCCTCCTATAGCAATCAGCCCCAGCATTTT.

The chain couples TRBV5-1 to TRBJ2-3; D is unresolved. Trimming shortened V by 0 bases and J by 1 base, and 12 bases separated the two germline ends. This CDR3 comprises 16 residues. From germline, CDR1 is SGHRS and CDR2 YFSETQ. CDR3 residues: CASSLAATLGTDTQYF. CDR3 coding DNA: TGCGCCAGCAGCTTGGCGGCCACCCTTGGCACAGATACGCAGTATTTT. The complete variable domain, with remaining parts taken from reference TRBV5-1 and TRBJ2-3, reads KAGVTQTPRYLIKTRGQQVTLSCSPISGHRSVSWYQQTPGQGLQFLFEYFSETQRNKGNFPGRFSGRQFSNSRSEMNVSTLELGDSALYLCASSLAATLGTDTQYFGPGTRLTVL.

The chain carries TRBV15 and TRBJ1-2; weak D call: TRBD1 (6 bases). The CDR3 runs to 14 residues. V lost 5 bases and J lost 8, with 18 bases in between. Per germline, CDR1 LNHNV and CDR2 YYDKDF (reference sequence). Here the CDR3 reads CATSGYTTGGGYTF. As DNA, the CDR3 is TGTGCCACCAGCGGATACACGACAGGCGGCGGCTACACCTTC. The whole variable domain, remainder taken from reference TRBV15 and TRBJ1-2, is DAMVIQNPRYQVTQFGKPVTLSCSQTLNHNVMYWYQQKSSQAPKLLFHYYDKDFNNEADTPDNFQSRRPNTSFCFLDIRSPGLGDTAMYLCATSGYTTGGGYTFGSGTRLTVV.

This chain connects TRBV14 to TRBJ2-3; TRBD1 might be the D (6 bases). Trimming cost V 5 bases and J 4 bases, with 10 bases left between them. CDR3 length: 13 amino acids. CDR1 and CDR2 (germline): SGHDN, FVKESK. CDR3 loop: CASSEQGADTQYF. CDR3 sequence (DNA): TGTGCCAGCAGCGAACAGGGAGCAGATACGCAGTATTTT.

V gene TRBV27 combines with J gene TRBJ2-3, with 8 bases fitting TRBD1. Germline V gene lookup returns CDR1 MNHEY and CDR2 SMNVEV (reference sequence). V trimming: 6 bases; J trimming: 0 bases; junction bases outside the gene matches: 11. This CDR3 comprises 17 residues. The chain's CDR3 is CASSSWGQADSTDTQYF. The CDR3 DNA reads TGTGCCAGCAGCAGCTGGGGACAGGCGGATAGCACAGATACGCAGTATTTT.

The chain combines TRBV6-6 with TRBJ1-2; TRBD1 is a possible D gene (6 bases). This CDR3 has 15 residues. Per germline, CDR1 MNHNY and CDR2 SVGAGI (reference sequence). Trimming shortened V by 9 bases and J by 2 bases, and 19 bases separated the two germline ends. The CDR3 bases are TGTGCCAGTTCTCAGTCGGTCAGGGGAAACTATGGCTACACCTTC. Amino acid sequence: CASSQSVRGNYGYTF.

CDR3 residues: CSASSGEGNTIYF. The CDR3 region has the DNA TGCAGTGCTAGCTCCGGGGAAGGAAACACCATATATTTT. The chain combines TRBV20-1 with TRBJ1-3; D remains unclear. CDR1 DFQATT and CDR2 SNEGSKA come from the germline V gene (reference sequence). The germline V and J ends were trimmed by 3 bases and 4 bases, with 10 bases remaining between them. This CDR3 region has 13 residues.

The table lists this clonotype with a count of one. The chain uses TRBV11-2 and TRBJ2-7; 7 bases are shared with TRBD2. The CDR3 loop spans 14 amino acids. V lost 2 bases and J lost 6; bases outside the gene matches: 7. Germline CDR1 SGHAT, CDR2 FQNNGV. Here the CDR3 reads CASSLYGGGLEQYF. CDR3 nucleotide sequence: TGTGCCAGCAGCTTATATGGGGGGGGACTCGAGCAGTACTTC.

This chain joins TRBV9 and TRBJ1-3; maybe TRBD1 (5 bases). Trimming removed 3 bases at V and 0 bases at J, with 16 bases between. The CDR3 length is 17 residues. Germline V gene lookup returns CDR1 SGDLS and CDR2 YYNGEE. CDR3 bases: TGTGCCAGCAGCGCATCCAGACAGTGGAGCTCTGGAAACACCATATATTTT. Residues: CASSASRQWSSGNTIYF.

The chain combines TRBV13 with TRBJ1-1; TRBD1 aligns across 8 bases. Germline trimming cut 8 bases from V and 2 bases from J; bases unmatched to any gene: 10. The CDR3 has 15 residues. CDR1 is PRHDT and CDR2 is FYEKMQ in the germline V gene (reference sequence). CDR3 protein: CASDFSDRGNTEAFF. CDR3 bases: TGTGCCAGCGACTTTAGTGACAGGGGAAACACTGAAGCTTTCTTT. Full variable domain (outside the CDR3, taken from reference TRBV13 and TRBJ1-1): AAGVIQSPRHLIKEKRETATLKCYPIPRHDTVYWYQQGPGQDPQFLISFYEKMQSDKGSIPDRFSAQQFSDYHSELNMSSLELGDSALYFCASDFSDRGNTEAFFGQGTRLTVV.

The chain employs TRBV6-5 and TRBJ2-7; 7 positions match TRBD2. The length of the CDR3 is 13 residues. The V and J ends lost 5 bases and 6 bases, in that order; junction bases with no gene match: 7. CDR1 is MNHEY and CDR2 is SVGAGI in the germline V gene. As DNA, the CDR3 is TGTGCCAGCAGTGCCTCACCTAGCGGCGAGCAGTACTTC. Translated: CASSASPSGEQYF.

The CDR3 spells CSARERLAGGRNEQFF. The CDR3, as DNA: TGCAGTGCTAGAGAGCGGCTAGCGGGGGGGCGTAATGAGCAGTTCTTC. This chain joins TRBV20-1 and TRBJ2-1; 12 bases map to TRBD2. The CDR3 contains 16 residues. The germline V gene has CDR1 DFQATT and CDR2 SNEGSKA (reference sequence). V was pared by 0 bases and J by 7 bases, with 7 bases of the junction left unmatched.

The CDR3 coding sequence is TGTGCCAGCGAGGGGACAGCCTATGGCTACACCTTC. Translating gives CASEGTAYGYTF. The V and J genes are TRBV25-1 and TRBJ1-2; 7 bases match TRBD1. CDR1 MGHDK and CDR2 SYGVNS come from the germline V gene. V dropped 8 bases and J dropped 4; count of bases not matched to a gene: 4. This CDR3 is 12 amino acids long.

This clonotype was seen only a few times. The V gene is TRBV11-2, the J gene TRBJ2-3; no clear D gene. This CDR3 is built from 16 residues. Germline CDR1 and CDR2: SGHAT and FQNNGV. Trimming left V 5 bases short and J 2 bases short, with 17 bases between. CDR3 loop: CASSTHGGRTTDTQYF. In nucleotides, the CDR3 is TGTGCCAGCAGCACTCACGGTGGCAGAACCACAGATACGCAGTATTTT.

The chain links TRBV28 to TRBJ2-1; D gene unclear. This CDR3 region has 11 residues. With 3 bases removed from V and 7 bases from J, the gap between germline ends came to 4 bases. Germline assignment: CDR1 MDHEN and CDR2 SYDVKM. CDR3 DNA sequence: TGTGCCAGCAGTTTCCCGAATGAGCAGTTCTTC. This translates into CASSFPNEQFF.